The 8 T cell receptor beta chains below all came from one sample that was sequenced in a study of control samples from healthy donors and cancer patients. Clones were sequenced by immunoSEQ multiplex PCR, and TCRdb holds only the in-frame ones, with some missing. The table records about 65,000 clones, 90% of them present only once. Input material: PBMCs. The source is a woman in her 50s with colorectal cancer.

The V call is TRBV7-2, the J call TRBJ1-6; D remains unclear. V was cut by 2 bases and J by 8 bases, with 13 bases left in between. Germline values: CDR1 SGHTA, CDR2 FQGNSA. There are 15 residues in the CDR3. CDR3 in amino acids: CASSLLPTRYSPLHF. The CDR3 coding sequence is TGTGCCAGCAGCTTATTGCCCACCCGGTATTCACCCCTCCACTTT.

The CDR3 reads CASSRGRGLTPTDTQYF. The CDR3 DNA follows: TGTGCCAGCAGCCGAGGACGTGGACTAACCCCCACAGATACGCAGTATTTT. This chain links TRBV5-4 with TRBJ2-3; D might be TRBD2 (6 bases). Germline V gene sequence: CDR1 SGHNT, CDR2 YYREEE (reference sequence). Trimming stripped 4 bases from V and 2 bases from J, with 20 bases between. The length of the CDR3 is 17 residues.

The rearrangement joins TRBV27 to TRBJ1-2; 7 bases map to TRBD1. V dropped 5 bases and J dropped 6; count of bases not matched to a gene: 15. The length of the CDR3 is 16 residues. Germline lookup yields CDR1 MNHEY and CDR2 SMNVEV (reference sequence). The CDR3 is CASSPLKSQGVDGYTF. As DNA, the CDR3 is TGTGCCAGCAGTCCCCTGAAGAGCCAGGGGGTAGATGGCTACACCTTC.

The chain recombines TRBV6-5 with TRBJ1-2; 8 bases fit TRBD1. This CDR3 comprises 12 residues. V was clipped by 8 bases and J by 4 bases; unmatched bases: 3. Germline CDR1 and CDR2: MNHEY and SVGAGI. In DNA, the CDR3 is TGTGCCAGCCAGGACAGGGCCTATGGCTACACCTTC. This gives the protein CASQDRAYGYTF.

The chain couples TRBV11-2 to TRBJ1-3, with a possible D match to TRBD1 (6 bases). Trimming stripped 1 base from V and 0 bases from J, with 16 bases between. This CDR3 is 18 amino acids long. The germline V gene encodes CDR1 SGHAT and CDR2 FQNNGV. As DNA, the CDR3 is TGTGCCAGCAGCTTAGTCCGGACAGCCTATTCCTCTGGAAACACCATATATTTT. Protein product: CASSLVRTAYSSGNTIYF. Complete variable domain (other parts from reference TRBV11-2 and TRBJ1-3): EAGVAQSPRYKIIEKRQSVAFWCNPISGHATLYWYQQILGQGPKLLIQFQNNGVVDDSQLPKDRFSAERLKGVDSTLKIQPAKLEDSAVYLCASSLVRTAYSSGNTIYFGEGSWLTVV.

This clone has just one count. The chain carries TRBV30 and TRBJ2-5; unclear D gene. This CDR3 contains 13 residues. Trimming stripped 5 bases from V and 3 bases from J, with 13 bases between. The germline CDR1 and CDR2 sequences are GTSNPN and SVGIG (reference sequence). DNA of the CDR3: TGTGCCTGGTCTCGCCAGGTCGAAGAGACCCAGTACTTC. It translates to CAWSRQVEETQYF.

This chain joins TRBV19 and TRBJ1-4; weak D call: TRBD1 (5 bases). The V and J ends lost 6 bases and 3 bases respectively, with 17 bases between them. Germline V gene data show CDR1 as LNHDA and CDR2 as SQIVND (reference sequence). The CDR3 consists of 16 residues. CDR3 protein: CASRAVGESSNEKLFF. The CDR3 DNA reads as TGTGCCAGTAGGGCTGTAGGGGAATCTTCTAATGAAAAACTGTTTTTT.

The chain employs TRBV7-9 and TRBJ2-3; possible D gene TRBD2, 6 bases. This CDR3 spans 14 amino acids. Trimming removed 6 bases from V and 2 bases from J, with 12 bases in between. Germline-derived CDR1 and CDR2 are SEHNR and FQNEAQ (reference sequence). CDR3 nucleotides: TGTGCCAGCAGGCGGGGCGGGGACACAGATACGCAGTATTTT. Translated: CASRRGGDTDTQYF.